What follows are 6 T cell receptor beta chains derived from one specimen sequenced in a study of blood T cell repertoires in COVID-19. TCRdb's copy holds only in-frame clones and misses some; the assay was immunoSEQ multiplex PCR. The sample contains under 300,000 clones, around 90% of which appear only once. Material for sequencing was peripheral blood. These receptor sequences come from a man aged 30 to 45 with COVID-19, enrolled during active disease.

CDR3 in DNA: TGTGCCAGTAGTCCAAGGACAGAAGTCGGCACTGAAGCTTTCTTT. Its translation: CASSPRTEVGTEAFF. This chain joins TRBV19 and TRBJ1-1, with D possibly matching TRBD1 (6 bases). The germline gives CDR1 LNHDA, CDR2 SQIVND (reference sequence). The CDR3 length is 15 residues. V lost 5 bases and J 4 bases, leaving 17 bases between the germline ends.

The CDR3 here is CASSLGTGGEQYF. CDR3 coding DNA: TGTGCCAGCAGCTTGGGGACAGGGGGCGAGCAGTACTTC. V is TRBV11-2 and J is TRBJ2-7; TRBD1 matches 11 bases. Germline CDR1 and CDR2: SGHAT and FQNNGV. J gave up 6 bases and V 3 bases, and 1 base lay outside the gene matches. The CDR3 runs to 13 residues.

The sample holds one count of this clone. V is TRBV27 and J is TRBJ1-2, with 7 bases fitting TRBD1. The germline V gene encodes CDR1 MNHEY and CDR2 SMNVEV (reference sequence). V lost 5 bases, J lost 4 bases, and 7 bases stayed unmatched. CDR3 length: 14 residues. CDR3 nucleotides: TGTGCCAGCAGTCCCACAGGGGTTGGCTATGGCTACACCTTC. Its translation: CASSPTGVGYGYTF.

The CDR3 DNA reads TGTGCCAGCAGTTACACGGGACAGGGTAAAAACATTCAGTACTTC. Translated, it gives CASSYTGQGKNIQYF. The V and J genes are TRBV6-5 and TRBJ2-4; TRBD1 matches at 9 bases. J was trimmed by 4 bases and V by 2 bases; bases with no gene match: 3. Germline V gene sequence: CDR1 MNHEY, CDR2 SVGAGI. This CDR3 has 15 residues.

In its sample, this clone was seen once. The chain joins TRBV5-4 to TRBJ1-1, with 7 bases fitting TRBD1. With 4 bases clipped from V and 2 bases from J, the junction kept 8 bases outside the gene matches. The CDR3 has 15 amino acids. CDR1 SGHNT and CDR2 YYREEE come from the germline V gene (reference sequence). The DNA for the CDR3 is TGTGCCAGCAGCCCCCGGGACAGCGTTAACACTGAAGCTTTCTTT. It encodes CASSPRDSVNTEAFF.

V is TRBV5-1 and J is TRBJ2-2; maybe TRBD2 (5 bases). This CDR3 is built from 13 residues. CDR1 is SGHRS, CDR2 YFSETQ, per germline. The germline V and J ends were trimmed by 2 bases and 5 bases, with 7 bases remaining between them. This CDR3 reads CASSFEGTGELFF. The CDR3 nucleotides read TGCGCCAGCAGCTTCGAGGGTACCGGGGAGCTGTTTTTT.